The 22 T cell receptor beta chains below come from one sample, sequenced in a study of shared clonotypes between healthy human individuals. Here immunoSEQ multiplex PCR was the method, and the copy in TCRdb shows in-frame clones only, minus some. The data show about 2 million clones, just under 95% seen once. Naivety among CD8 cells was defined by CD45RO negativity and positive CCR7 selection, thereby excluding terminally differentiated effector memory CD45RA+ cells. Sequencing was done on a sample of naive CD8+ T cells sorted from blood. The source of these receptors is a man between 18 and 29 years old in good health.

On this clone itself: Other nucleotide sequences in the sample specify the same CDR3. J is TRBJ2-3 and V is TRBV9; 9 bases line up with TRBD1. V gave up 4 bases and J gave up 6 bases; unmatched junction bases: 6. Looked up from germline, CDR1 is SGDLS and CDR2 is YYNGEE. The CDR3 covers 14 residues. CDR3 nucleotide sequence: TGTGCCAGCAGCCCAGGACAGGGGACCGATACGCAGTATTTT. It specifies CASSPGQGTDTQYF.

The rearrangement links TRBV11-2 to TRBJ2-7; D remains unclear. Germline V gene sequence: CDR1 SGHAT, CDR2 FQNNGV. V lost 5 bases to trimming and J lost 2 bases, with 16 bases between them. The CDR3 contains 15 residues. CDR3 nucleotide sequence: TGTGCCAGCAGCGCGACCGTGGCAAGGCCCTACGAGCAGTACTTC. Its protein product is CASSATVARPYEQYF.

The chain is built from TRBV28 and TRBJ1-6, with 10 bases lining up with TRBD1. CDR1 and CDR2 (germline): MDHEN, SYDVKM. This CDR3 comprises 17 residues. The trim removed 4 bases at V and 3 bases at J, leaving 6 bases unmatched. CDR3 in amino acids: CASSYRTGGDYNSPLHF. In nucleotides, the CDR3 is TGTGCCAGCAGTTACCGGACAGGGGGGGACTATAATTCACCCCTCCACTTT.

In its sample, this clone was seen once. The rearrangement uses TRBV6-1 and TRBJ1-2, with D hard to call. The germline gives CDR1 MNHNS, CDR2 SASEGT. CDR3 size: 15 residues. Trimming stripped 2 bases from V and 4 bases from J, with 14 bases between. For the CDR3, the DNA is TGTGCCAGCAGTGAAAGGATTAAGGGTTTCTATGGCTACACCTTC. It is translated as CASSERIKGFYGYTF.

The V and J genes are TRBV19 and TRBJ1-5; no reliable D call. Germline loops: CDR1 LNHDA, CDR2 SQIVND (reference sequence). Between the trimmed V and J ends, which lost 7 bases and 1 base, there was a span of 14 bases. The CDR3 loop spans 15 amino acids. The CDR3 nucleotides are TGTGCCAGTATGTATAGTTGGGGAAGCAATCAGCCCCAGCATTTT. It is translated as CASMYSWGSNQPQHF.

This rearrangement joins TRBV29-1 to TRBJ1-1; D may be TRBD1 (5 bases). Between the trimmed V and J ends, which lost 0 bases and 4 bases, there was a span of 9 bases. Looked up from germline, CDR1 is SQVTM and CDR2 is ANQGSEA. This CDR3 has 13 amino acids. The CDR3 nucleotides read TGCAGCGTTGAAGACCGGGGGATCACTGAAGCTTTCTTT. Its protein is CSVEDRGITEAFF.

The chain carries TRBV27 and TRBJ2-7, with TRBD1 identical over 8 bases. Trimming at V came to 4 bases and at J to 6 bases, leaving 11 bases not matched to a gene. The CDR3 is 15 residues long. The germline CDR1 and CDR2 sequences are MNHEY and SMNVEV (reference sequence). The CDR3 DNA reads TGTGCCAGCAGTTGGGAAGGCAGGGGGCTCTCCGAGCAGTACTTC. Encoded protein: CASSWEGRGLSEQYF.

J is TRBJ1-2 and V is TRBV6-5; possibly TRBD1 for D (5 bases). The CDR3 runs 16 residues. Germline-derived CDR1 and CDR2 are MNHEY and SVGAGI. Trimming removed 0 bases from V and 5 bases from J, with 16 bases in between. The CDR3 DNA reads TGTGCCAGCAGTTACTCCGGGAGGGACCCTATTTATGGCTACACCTTC. Amino acid sequence: CASSYSGRDPIYGYTF.

On this clone: This same CDR3 is encoded by further DNA sequences in the sample. The chain uses TRBV2 and TRBJ2-7; D call uncertain. Germline V gene sequence: CDR1 SNHLY, CDR2 FYNNEI. This CDR3 comprises 11 residues. The V end was cut by 4 bases, the J end by 4 bases, with 5 bases between. The CDR3 region has the DNA TGTGCCAGCAGTGTGGGGTACGAGCAGTACTTC. Protein: CASSVGYEQYF. Complete variable domain (other parts from reference TRBV2 and TRBJ2-7): EPEVTQTPSHQVTQMGQEVILRCVPISNHLYFYWYRQILGQKVEFLVSFYNNEISEKSEIFDDQFSVERPDGSNFTLKIRSTKLEDSAMYFCASSVGYEQYFGPGTRLTVT.

This clone is a singleton in its sample. The chain combines TRBV20-1 with TRBJ2-5; D remains unclear. Between the trimmed V and J ends, which lost 6 bases and 5 bases, there was a span of 10 bases. Germline V gene sequence: CDR1 DFQATT, CDR2 SNEGSKA (reference sequence). This CDR3 spans 11 amino acids. CDR3 sequence reads: CSATHMETQYF. CDR3 nucleotides: TGCAGTGCAACCCACATGGAGACCCAGTACTTC.

This clone was counted a single time. The V and J genes are TRBV7-3 and TRBJ1-5; no clear D gene. The CDR3 runs 16 residues. Germline-derived CDR1 and CDR2 are SGHTA and FQGTGA. The germline V and J ends were trimmed by 5 bases and 3 bases, with 17 bases remaining between them. The CDR3 DNA reads TGTGCCAGCAGCCCCGACGAGGAGAAAGCCAATCAGCCCCAGCATTTT. This encodes CASSPDEEKANQPQHF.

Note on this clone: At the DNA level, this CDR3 is encoded by other sequences in the same sample as well. This chain links TRBV30 with TRBJ2-7; D may be TRBD1 (6 bases). Per germline, CDR1 GTSNPN and CDR2 SVGIG (reference sequence). The ends were cut back, 2 bases at V and 3 bases at J, with 8 bases in the middle. CDR3 size: 12 residues. This CDR3 reads CAWSLDSYEQYF. The CDR3 DNA sequence: TGTGCCTGGAGTCTGGACAGCTACGAGCAGTACTTC.

V usage is TRBV4-3 and J usage is TRBJ1-2; D not certain. CDR1 is LGHNA and CDR2 is YSLEER in the germline V gene. The CDR3 runs 13 residues. V lost 0 bases to trimming and J lost 8 bases, with 10 bases between them. Here the CDR3 DNA reads TGCGCCAGCAGCCAAGATACCGGGAGCGGCTACACCTTC. This codes for CASSQDTGSGYTF.

The V call is TRBV9, the J call TRBJ2-7; TRBD1 matches at 7 bases. Unmatched junction bases numbered 16, after V lost 3 bases and J lost 4 bases. Germline-derived CDR1 and CDR2 are SGDLS and YYNGEE. The CDR3 runs to 17 residues. DNA for the CDR3: TGTGCCAGCAGCGAGGGGCATGTTGAGGGGGCGCGATACGAGCAGTACTTC. Translation gives CASSEGHVEGARYEQYF.

A single count supports this clone. The genes are TRBV6-5 and TRBJ1-5; D gene unclear. Trimming removed 4 bases from V and 0 bases from J, with 10 bases in between. This CDR3 spans 15 amino acids. The germline V gene encodes CDR1 MNHEY and CDR2 SVGAGI. CDR3 protein: CASSSIQGSNQPQHF. CDR3 DNA: TGTGCCAGCAGTTCCATACAAGGTAGCAATCAGCCCCAGCATTTT.

The V gene is TRBV2, the J gene TRBJ2-6; TRBD2 aligns across 10 bases. CDR1 and CDR2 from the germline V gene are SNHLY and FYNNEI. Unmatched junction bases numbered 15, after V lost 7 bases and J lost 3 bases. This CDR3 spans 19 amino acids. CDR3 region: CASTPFGLAGVLGANVLTF. Here the CDR3 DNA reads TGTGCCAGCACCCCCTTTGGGCTAGCGGGGGTACTTGGGGCCAACGTCCTGACTTTC.

This clone was counted only a few times. This sequence joins TRBV27 and TRBJ1-1, with D maybe TRBD1 (6 bases). V was trimmed by 1 base and J by 0 bases, leaving 15 bases between them. The germline V gene encodes CDR1 MNHEY and CDR2 SMNVEV (reference sequence). The CDR3 contains 17 residues. The DNA of the CDR3 is TGTGCCAGCAGTTTATTGGGGGCAGGGGCACTGAACACTGAAGCTTTCTTT. As protein: CASSLLGAGALNTEAFF.

Comments on this clone: One end of the junction varies from germline; a read error may be responsible. The gene calls are TRBV7-7 and TRBJ2-5; D is possibly TRBD2 (5 bases). The CDR3 is 14 amino acids. Germline V CDR1 and CDR2: SSHAT, FNYEAQ (reference sequence). The CDR3 bases are TGTGCTAGCAGCTTGGCCCCGGGGCAAGAGACCCAGTACTTC. Protein: CASSLAPGQETQYF.

This clone was seen once. The chain carries TRBV5-6 and TRBJ2-5, with D unclear. V was cut by 4 bases and J by 1 base, with 8 bases left in between. The length of the CDR3 is 13 residues. Germline CDR1 and CDR2: SGHDT and YYEEEE. The CDR3 bases are TGTGCCAGCAGCCCTGAGTCCCAAGAGACCCAGTACTTC. Protein: CASSPESQETQYF. Variable domain in full (rest from reference TRBV5-6 and TRBJ2-5): DAGVTQSPTHLIKTRGQQVTLRCSPKSGHDTVSWYQQALGQGPQFIFQYYEEEERQRGNFPDRFSGHQFPNYSSELNVNALLLGDSALYLCASSPESQETQYFGPGTRLLVL.

This chain uses TRBV7-8 with TRBJ1-6; maybe TRBD1 (5 bases). Trimming removed 1 base from V and 3 bases from J, with 10 bases in between. There are 16 residues in the CDR3. Germline assignment: CDR1 SGHVS and CDR2 FQNEAQ. The CDR3 here is CASSLGGLSYNSPLHF. The CDR3 DNA follows: TGTGCCAGCAGCTTAGGGGGCCTTAGCTATAATTCACCCCTCCACTTT.

J is TRBJ2-3 and V is TRBV27; tentatively, D is TRBD2 (5 bases). Germline values: CDR1 MNHEY, CDR2 SMNVEV (reference sequence). This CDR3 is 15 amino acids long. Trimming took off 4 bases at V and 1 base at J, with 12 bases between the two ends. CDR3 residues: CASSSNFGGTDTQYF. Written as DNA, the CDR3 is TGTGCCAGCAGTTCCAACTTCGGGGGCACAGATACGCAGTATTTT.

This clone was seen only once. The chain employs TRBV6-1 and TRBJ1-1; no reliable D call. V lost 7 bases to trimming and J lost 3 bases, with 6 bases between them. This CDR3 has 11 residues. Per the germline V gene, CDR1 is MNHNS and CDR2 is SASEGT. The chain's CDR3 is CASKVYTEAFF. The CDR3 DNA is TGTGCCAGCAAGGTATACACTGAAGCTTTCTTT.